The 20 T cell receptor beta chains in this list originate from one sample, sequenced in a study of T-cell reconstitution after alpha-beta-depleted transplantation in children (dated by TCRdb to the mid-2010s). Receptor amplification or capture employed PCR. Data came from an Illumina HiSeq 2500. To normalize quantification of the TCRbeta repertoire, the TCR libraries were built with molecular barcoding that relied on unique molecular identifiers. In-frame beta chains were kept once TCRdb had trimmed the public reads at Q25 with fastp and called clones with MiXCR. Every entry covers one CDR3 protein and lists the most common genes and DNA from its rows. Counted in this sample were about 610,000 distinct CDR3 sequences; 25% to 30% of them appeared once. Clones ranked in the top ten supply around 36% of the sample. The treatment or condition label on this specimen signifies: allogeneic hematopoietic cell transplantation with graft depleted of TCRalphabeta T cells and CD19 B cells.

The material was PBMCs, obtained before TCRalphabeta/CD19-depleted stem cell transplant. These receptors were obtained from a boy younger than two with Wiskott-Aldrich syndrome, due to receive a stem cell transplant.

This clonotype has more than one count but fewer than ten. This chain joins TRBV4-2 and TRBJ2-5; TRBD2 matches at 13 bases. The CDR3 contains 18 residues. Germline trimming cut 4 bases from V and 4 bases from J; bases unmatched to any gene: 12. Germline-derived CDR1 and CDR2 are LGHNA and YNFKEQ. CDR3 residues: CASSPRTSGSASIETQYF. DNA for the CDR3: TGTGCCAGCAGCCCCCGGACTAGCGGGAGCGCCTCCATAGAGACCCAGTACTTC.

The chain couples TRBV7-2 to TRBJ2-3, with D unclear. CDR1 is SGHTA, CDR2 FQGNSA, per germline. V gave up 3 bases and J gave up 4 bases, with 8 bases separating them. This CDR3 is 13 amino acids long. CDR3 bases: TGTGCCAGCAGCTTCCGTATACCAGATACGCAGTATTTT. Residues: CASSFRIPDTQYF.

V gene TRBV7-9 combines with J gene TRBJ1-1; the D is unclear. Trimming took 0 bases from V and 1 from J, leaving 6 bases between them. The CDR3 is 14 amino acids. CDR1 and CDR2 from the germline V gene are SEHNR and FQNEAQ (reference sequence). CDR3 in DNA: TGTGCCAGCAGCTTAGCGAGGGAGAACACTGAAGCTTTCTTT. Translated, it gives CASSLARENTEAFF.

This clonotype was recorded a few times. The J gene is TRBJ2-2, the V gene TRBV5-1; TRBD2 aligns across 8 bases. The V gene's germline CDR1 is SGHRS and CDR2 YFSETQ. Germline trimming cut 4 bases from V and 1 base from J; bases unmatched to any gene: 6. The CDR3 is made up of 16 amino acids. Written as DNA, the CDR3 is TGCGCCAGCAGCCTCCCGGGACTAGTGAACACCGGGGAGCTGTTTTTT. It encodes CASSLPGLVNTGELFF.

CDR3 coding DNA: TGCGCCAGCAGCCCCGCGGGAGCCGACGAGCAGTACTTC. Translating gives CASSPAGADEQYF. The chain uses TRBV5-1 and TRBJ2-7, with 7 bases matching TRBD2. Germline CDR1 SGHRS, CDR2 YFSETQ. There are 13 residues in the CDR3. The ends lost 4 bases at V and 5 bases at J; junction bases unmatched: 6. Filled out from reference TRBV5-1 and TRBJ2-7, the complete variable domain reads KAGVTQTPRYLIKTRGQQVTLSCSPISGHRSVSWYQQTPGQGLQFLFEYFSETQRNKGNFPGRFSGRQFSNSRSEMNVSTLELGDSALYLCASSPAGADEQYFGPGTRLTVT.

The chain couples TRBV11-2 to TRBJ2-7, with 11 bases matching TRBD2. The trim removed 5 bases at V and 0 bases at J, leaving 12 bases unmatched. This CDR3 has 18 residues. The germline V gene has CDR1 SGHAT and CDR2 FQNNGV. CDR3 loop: CASSARLAGNLISYEQYF. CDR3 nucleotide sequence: TGTGCCAGCAGCGCTCGACTAGCGGGAAACCTCATCTCCTACGAGCAGTACTTC.

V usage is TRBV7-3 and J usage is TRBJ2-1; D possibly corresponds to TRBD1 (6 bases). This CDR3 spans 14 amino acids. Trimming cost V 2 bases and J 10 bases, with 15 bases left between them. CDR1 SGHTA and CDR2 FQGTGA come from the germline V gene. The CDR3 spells CASSLFGRGGEQFF. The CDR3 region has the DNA TGTGCCAGCAGCTTATTTGGCCGTGGGGGCGAGCAGTTCTTC.

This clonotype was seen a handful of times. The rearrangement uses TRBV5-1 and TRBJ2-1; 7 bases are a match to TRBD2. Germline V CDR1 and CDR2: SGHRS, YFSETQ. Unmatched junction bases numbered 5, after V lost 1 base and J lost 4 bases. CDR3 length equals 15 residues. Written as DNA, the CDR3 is TGCGCCAGCAGCTTGACCGGGACTACATACAATGAGCAGTTCTTC. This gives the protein CASSLTGTTYNEQFF.

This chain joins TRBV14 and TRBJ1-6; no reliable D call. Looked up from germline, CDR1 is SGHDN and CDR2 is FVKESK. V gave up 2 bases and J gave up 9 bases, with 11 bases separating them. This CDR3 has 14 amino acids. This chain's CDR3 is CASSQRWKSSPLHF. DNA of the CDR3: TGTGCCAGCAGCCAAAGGTGGAAGAGTTCACCCCTCCACTTT.

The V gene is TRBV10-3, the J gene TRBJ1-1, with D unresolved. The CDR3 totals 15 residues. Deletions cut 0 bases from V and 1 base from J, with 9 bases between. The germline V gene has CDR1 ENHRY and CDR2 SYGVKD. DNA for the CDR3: TGTGCCATCAGTGAGTCGAGAGTGGGGAACACTGAAGCTTTCTTT. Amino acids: CAISESRVGNTEAFF.

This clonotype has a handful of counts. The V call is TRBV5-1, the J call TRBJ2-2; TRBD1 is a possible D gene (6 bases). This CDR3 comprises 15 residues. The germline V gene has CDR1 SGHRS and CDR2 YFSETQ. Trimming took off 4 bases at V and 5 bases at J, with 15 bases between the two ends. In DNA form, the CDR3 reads TGCGCCAGCAGCCCCCAAAGGACAGCGACCGGGGAGCTGTTTTTT. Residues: CASSPQRTATGELFF.

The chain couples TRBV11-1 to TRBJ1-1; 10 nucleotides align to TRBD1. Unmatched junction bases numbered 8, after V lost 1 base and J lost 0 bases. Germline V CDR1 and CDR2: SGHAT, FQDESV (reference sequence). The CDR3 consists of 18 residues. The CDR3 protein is CASSLVVGTGDMNTEAFF. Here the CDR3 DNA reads TGTGCCAGCAGCTTAGTCGTAGGGACAGGGGATATGAACACTGAAGCTTTCTTT.

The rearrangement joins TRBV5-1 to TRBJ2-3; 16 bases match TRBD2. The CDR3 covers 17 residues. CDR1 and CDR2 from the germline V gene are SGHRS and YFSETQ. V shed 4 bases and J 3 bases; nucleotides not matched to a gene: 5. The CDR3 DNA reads TGCGCCAGCAGCGACGGGACTAGCGGGAGGGTTACAGATACGCAGTATTTT. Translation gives CASSDGTSGRVTDTQYF.

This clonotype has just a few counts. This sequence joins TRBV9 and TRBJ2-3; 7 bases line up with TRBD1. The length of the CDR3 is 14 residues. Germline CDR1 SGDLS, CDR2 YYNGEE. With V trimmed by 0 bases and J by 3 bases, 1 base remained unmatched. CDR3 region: CASSVVQGTDTQYF. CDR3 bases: TGTGCCAGCAGCGTAGTACAGGGGACAGATACGCAGTATTTT.

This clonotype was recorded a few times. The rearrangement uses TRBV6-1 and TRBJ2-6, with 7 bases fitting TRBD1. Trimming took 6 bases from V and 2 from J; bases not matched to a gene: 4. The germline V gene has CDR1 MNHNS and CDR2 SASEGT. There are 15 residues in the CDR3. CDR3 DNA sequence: TGTGCCAGCAGCAGCCAGGGGGCTGGGGCCAACGTCCTGACTTTC. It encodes CASSSQGAGANVLTF.

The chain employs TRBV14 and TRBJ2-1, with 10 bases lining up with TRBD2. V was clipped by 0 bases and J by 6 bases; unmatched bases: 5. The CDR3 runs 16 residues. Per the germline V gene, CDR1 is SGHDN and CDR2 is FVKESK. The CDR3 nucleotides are TGTGCCAGCAGCCAAGATCCAGCGGGAGGGGCCAATGAGCAGTTCTTC. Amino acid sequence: CASSQDPAGGANEQFF.

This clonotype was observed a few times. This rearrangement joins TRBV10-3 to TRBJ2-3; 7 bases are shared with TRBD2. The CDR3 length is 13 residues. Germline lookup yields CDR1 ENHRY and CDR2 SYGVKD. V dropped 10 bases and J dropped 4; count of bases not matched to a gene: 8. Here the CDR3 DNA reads TGTGCCAGCACGGGAGGCTCGGCAGATACGCAGTATTTT. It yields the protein CASTGGSADTQYF.

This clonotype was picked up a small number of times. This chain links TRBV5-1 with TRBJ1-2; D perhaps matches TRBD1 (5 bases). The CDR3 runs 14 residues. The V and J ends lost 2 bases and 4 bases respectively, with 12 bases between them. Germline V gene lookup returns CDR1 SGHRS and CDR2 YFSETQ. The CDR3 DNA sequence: TGCGCCAGCAGCTTAGCTGACAGTCCCTATGGCTACACCTTC. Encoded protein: CASSLADSPYGYTF.

CDR3 region: CATSGEGRGLGTGELFF. The CDR3 nucleotides read TGTGCCACCAGCGGTGAGGGTAGGGGGCTCGGGACCGGGGAGCTGTTTTTT. The chain uses TRBV15 and TRBJ2-2; the match to TRBD1 covers 7 bases. CDR1 and CDR2 (germline): LNHNV, YYDKDF (reference sequence). The CDR3 covers 17 residues. J gave up 5 bases and V 5 bases, and 14 bases lay outside the gene matches.

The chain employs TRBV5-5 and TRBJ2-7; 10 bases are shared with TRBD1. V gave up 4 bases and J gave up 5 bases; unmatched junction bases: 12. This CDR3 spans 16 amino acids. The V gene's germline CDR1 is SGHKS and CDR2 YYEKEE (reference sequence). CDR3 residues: CASSQVGKTGGNEQYF. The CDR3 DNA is TGTGCCAGCAGCCAGGTGGGAAAGACAGGGGGCAACGAGCAGTACTTC.